This TCR beta chain was captured by sequencing in a study of blood T cell repertoires in COVID-19. Across the whole study: The origin of the acute and convalescent COVID-19 samples was the United States, Italy and Spain. The cDNA or gDNA used as material had been derived from T cells, B-cell-depleted T cells, or PBMCs.

In the original analysis: Reference gene primer amplification yielded estimated nucleated cell counts. Measured with immunoSEQ multiplex PCR; TCRdb has only the in-frame clones, and not every one. V and J calls and clone size come straight from that table; D and trimming were deduced from the DNA. The sample yields about 30,000 clones, 65% to 70% seen once. This receptor was obtained from a human donor in a cohort sampled during active COVID-19. Sequenced material: peripheral blood.

The CDR3 DNA reads as TGTGCCAGCAGCTTGTTGATGGCGGAAAAGAACACTGAAGCTTTCTTT. It encodes CASSLLMAEKNTEAFF. V is TRBV5-5 and J is TRBJ1-1, with D unclear. Germline loops: CDR1 SGHKS, CDR2 YYEKEE (reference sequence). CDR3 length equals 16 residues. The ends were cut back, 1 base at V and 1 base at J, with 14 bases in the middle.